These T cell receptor beta chains were read from a single sample in a study of blood T cell repertoires in COVID-19. TCRdb's copy holds only in-frame clones and misses some; the assay was immunoSEQ multiplex PCR. The sample holds some 300,000 clones, under 90% seen once. The sample was peripheral blood. The receptors were sampled from a woman aged 25 to 39 with COVID-19, enrolled during active disease. CDR3s leave out the opening cysteine and the closing phenylalanine or tryptophan. Fields, in order: J gene, clone size, V gene, D gene, CDR3 protein. A D gene is named only where the DNA matches it firmly. Only part of the rows carry a size: once, few, many, or a class if the clone is expanded.

J: TRBJ2-2
size: .
V: TRBV5-3
D: TRBD1
CDR3: ARSHGTGGRELF

J: TRBJ1-1
size: few
V: TRBV19
D: TRBD1
CDR3: ASRRTGGLNTEAF

J: TRBJ1-5
size: .
V: TRBV7-2
D: TRBD1
CDR3: ASSPRQGQSQPQH

J: TRBJ2-1
size: .
V: TRBV7-9
D: .
CDR3: ASSPGPGVSYNEQF

J: TRBJ1-4
size: .
V: TRBV28
D: .
CDR3: ASSVYLGEKLF

J: TRBJ2-7
size: .
V: TRBV7-9
D: TRBD2
CDR3: ASSLGDSGSPYEQY

J: TRBJ2-1
size: .
V: TRBV29-1
D: .
CDR3: SVEVLRSYNEQF

J: TRBJ1-6
size: .
V: TRBV6-2/TRBV6-3
D: .
CDR3: ASSLGANSPLH

J: TRBJ1-3
size: .
V: TRBV2
D: TRBD1
CDR3: ASKKLQGQGGNTIY

J: TRBJ1-6
size: .
V: TRBV6-5
D: TRBD1
CDR3: ASTADRVYNSPLH

J: TRBJ2-2
size: .
V: TRBV2
D: .
CDR3: ASRNRQVGELF

J: TRBJ2-5
size: .
V: TRBV5-1
D: TRBD1
CDR3: ASSDPGTAQETQY

J: TRBJ1-2
size: .
V: TRBV24-1
D: TRBD1
CDR3: ATSQGSGYGYT

J: TRBJ2-7
size: .
V: TRBV19
D: TRBD1
CDR3: ASSIGGQGPYEQY

J: TRBJ2-7
size: .
V: TRBV4-1
D: TRBD1
CDR3: ASSQAVGQGAYEQY

J: TRBJ1-2
size: once
V: TRBV2
D: .
CDR3: ASSEAGGAGYGYT

J: TRBJ2-4
size: once
V: TRBV21-1
D: .
CDR3: ASTPEGSLAKNIQY

J: TRBJ2-7
size: .
V: TRBV2
D: TRBD1
CDR3: ASSVGAGGYEQY

J: TRBJ2-7
size: once
V: TRBV18
D: .
CDR3: ASSPRTAYYEQY

J: TRBJ1-3
size: few
V: TRBV18
D: TRBD1
CDR3: ASSRQGSGNTIY

J: TRBJ2-3
size: .
V: TRBV7-2
D: TRBD2
CDR3: ASSLVGGGADTQY

J: TRBJ2-2
size: .
V: TRBV28
D: TRBD1
CDR3: ASGTGGMDTGELF

J: TRBJ1-1
size: .
V: TRBV18
D: .
CDR3: ASSLSSQDTEAF

J: TRBJ1-2
size: .
V: TRBV6-1
D: .
CDR3: ASSDRVGGYT

J: TRBJ1-1
size: few
V: TRBV6-5
D: .
CDR3: ASSRNTEAF

J: TRBJ1-1
size: .
V: TRBV29-1
D: TRBD1
CDR3: SVWDSTEAF

J: TRBJ1-6
size: .
V: TRBV28
D: TRBD1
CDR3: ASSLLGQGSNSPLH

J: TRBJ1-1
size: .
V: TRBV2
D: .
CDR3: ASNKQQGSTEAF

J: TRBJ1-1
size: .
V: TRBV11-2
D: .
CDR3: ASSLVLANTEAF

J: TRBJ1-5
size: .
V: TRBV18
D: TRBD1
CDR3: ASSQGQGNQPQH

J: TRBJ2-2
size: .
V: TRBV19
D: .
CDR3: ASSLNRGNTGELF

J: TRBJ1-3
size: .
V: TRBV7-8
D: .
CDR3: ASSLTRGVGNTIY

J: TRBJ2-5
size: once
V: TRBV5-1
D: TRBD1
CDR3: ASSFWGQANSRDVLVEY

J: TRBJ1-4
size: .
V: TRBV7-2
D: .
CDR3: ASSLGQAFNEKLF

J: TRBJ1-6
size: .
V: TRBV3-1/TRBV3-2
D: .
CDR3: ASSQVDSTQRLH

J: TRBJ2-3
size: .
V: TRBV4-3
D: .
CDR3: ASSQVQGGTDTQY

J: TRBJ2-2
size: .
V: TRBV5-4
D: .
CDR3: ASSPSMSLNTGELF

J: TRBJ2-2
size: .
V: TRBV6-5
D: .
CDR3: ASSKPQGTGELF

J: TRBJ1-5
size: .
V: TRBV7-8
D: TRBD1
CDR3: ASSSRGNQPQH

J: TRBJ1-6
size: .
V: TRBV30
D: .
CDR3: AWSLVRDSPLH